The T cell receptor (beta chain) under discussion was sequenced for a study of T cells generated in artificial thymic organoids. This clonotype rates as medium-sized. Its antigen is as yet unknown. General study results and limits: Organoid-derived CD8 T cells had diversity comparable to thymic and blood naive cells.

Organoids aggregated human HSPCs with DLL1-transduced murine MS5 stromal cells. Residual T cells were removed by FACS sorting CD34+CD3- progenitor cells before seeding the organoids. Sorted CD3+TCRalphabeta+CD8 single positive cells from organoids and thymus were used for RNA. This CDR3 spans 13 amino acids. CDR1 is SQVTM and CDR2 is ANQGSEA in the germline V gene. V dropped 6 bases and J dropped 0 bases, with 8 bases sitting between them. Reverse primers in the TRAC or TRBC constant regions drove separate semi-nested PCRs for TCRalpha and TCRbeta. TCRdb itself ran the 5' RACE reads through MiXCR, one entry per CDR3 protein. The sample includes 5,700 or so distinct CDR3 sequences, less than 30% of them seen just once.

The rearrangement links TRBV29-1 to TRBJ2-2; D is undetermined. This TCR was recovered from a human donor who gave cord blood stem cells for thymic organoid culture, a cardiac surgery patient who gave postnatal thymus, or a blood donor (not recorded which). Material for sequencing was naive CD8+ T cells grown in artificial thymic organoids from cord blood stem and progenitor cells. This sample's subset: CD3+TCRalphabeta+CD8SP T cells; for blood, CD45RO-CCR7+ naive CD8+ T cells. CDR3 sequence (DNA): TGCAGCGTCTACGCGGCGAACACCGGGGAGCTGTTTTTT. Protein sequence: CSVYAANTGELFF.